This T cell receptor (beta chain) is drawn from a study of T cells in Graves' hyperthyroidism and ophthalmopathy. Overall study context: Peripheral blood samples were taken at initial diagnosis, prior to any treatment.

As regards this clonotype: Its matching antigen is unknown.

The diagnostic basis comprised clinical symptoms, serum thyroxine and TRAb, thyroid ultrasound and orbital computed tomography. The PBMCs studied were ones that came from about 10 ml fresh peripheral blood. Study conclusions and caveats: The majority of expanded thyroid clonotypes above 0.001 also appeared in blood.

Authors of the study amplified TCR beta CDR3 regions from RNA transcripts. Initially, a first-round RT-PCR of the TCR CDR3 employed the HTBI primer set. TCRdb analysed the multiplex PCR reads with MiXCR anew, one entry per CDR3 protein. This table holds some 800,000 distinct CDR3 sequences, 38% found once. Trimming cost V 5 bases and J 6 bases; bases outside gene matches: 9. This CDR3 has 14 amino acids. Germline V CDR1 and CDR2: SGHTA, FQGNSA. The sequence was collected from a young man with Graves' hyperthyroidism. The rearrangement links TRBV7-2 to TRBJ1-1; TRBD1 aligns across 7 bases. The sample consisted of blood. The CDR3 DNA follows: TGTGCCAGCAGCAAACGACAGGGAGGCGCTGAAGCTTTCTTT. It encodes CASSKRQGGAEAFF.